These 12 T cell receptor beta chains came from one sample sequenced in a study of shared clonotypes between healthy human individuals. The protocol was immunoSEQ multiplex PCR, while the TCRdb copy is restricted to in-frame clones and leaves out a portion. The repertoire consists of some 2 million clones, with over 85% occurring once and the leading ten covering 0.1% to 0.15%. The sample consisted of naive CD4+ T cells sorted from blood. The subset denotes: CD45RA+ positively selected. The source of these receptors is a man between 18 and 29 years old in good health.

V and J are TRBV19 and TRBJ2-7; 11 bases are a match to TRBD2. The CDR3 totals 12 residues. V lost 8 bases and J lost 5; bases outside the gene matches: 2. Looked up from germline, CDR1 is LNHDA and CDR2 is SQIVND (reference sequence). The CDR3 protein is CASPGLADEQYF. CDR3 coding DNA: TGTGCCAGTCCGGGACTAGCGGACGAGCAGTACTTC. The full variable domain, completed using reference TRBV19 and TRBJ2-7, is DGGITQSPKYLFRKEGQNVTLSCEQNLNHDAMYWYRQDPGQGLRLIYYSQIVNDFQKGDIAEGYSVSREKKESFPLTVTSAQKNPTAFYLCASPGLADEQYFGPGTRLTVT.

The chain recombines TRBV11-1 with TRBJ2-6, with 7 positions matching TRBD1. From germline, CDR1 is SGHAT and CDR2 FQDESV (reference sequence). V gave up 6 bases and J gave up 1 base; unmatched junction bases: 3. The CDR3 contains 15 residues. The CDR3 is CASSRQGSGANVLTF. DNA of the CDR3: TGTGCCAGCAGTCGACAGGGATCTGGGGCCAACGTCCTGACTTTC. The full variable domain, completed using reference TRBV11-1 and TRBJ2-6, is EAEVAQSPRYKITEKSQAVAFWCDPISGHATLYWYRQILGQGPELLVQFQDESVVDDSQLPKDRFSAERLKGVDSTLKIQPAELGDSAMYLCASSRQGSGANVLTFGAGSRLTVL.

The chain has TRBV25-1 and TRBJ2-2, with no clear D. Germline V gene lookup returns CDR1 MGHDK and CDR2 SYGVNS. The V and J ends lost 3 bases and 0 bases respectively, with 11 bases between them. The CDR3 is 16 residues long. CDR3 DNA sequence: TGTGCCAGCAGTGATCCTGGTAGCCCGAACACCGGGGAGCTGTTTTTT. This gives the protein CASSDPGSPNTGELFF.

Note on this clone: At the DNA level, this CDR3 is encoded by other sequences in the same sample as well. CDR3 amino acids: CASSQPPGGYTF. The DNA for the CDR3 is TGTGCCAGCAGCCAACCCCCAGGAGGCTACACCTTC. The chain uses TRBV14 and TRBJ1-2, with unresolved D. CDR3 size: 12 residues. V lost 2 bases to trimming and J lost 8 bases, with 9 bases between them. Looked up from germline, CDR1 is SGHDN and CDR2 is FVKESK.

The V call is TRBV7-8, the J call TRBJ2-1, with 9 nucleotides matching TRBD1. The CDR3 loop spans 15 amino acids. The junction had 8 bases not matched to a gene; V was cut back by 3 bases and J by 8 bases. The germline gives CDR1 SGHVS, CDR2 FQNEAQ. In DNA, the CDR3 is TGTGCCAGCAGCTTCGGAGGACAGGGGAGAGATGAGCAGTTCTTC. Its protein is CASSFGGQGRDEQFF.

The rearrangement links TRBV5-1 to TRBJ1-6; D perhaps matches TRBD1 (5 bases). The CDR3 length is 14 residues. Germline V gene data show CDR1 as SGHRS and CDR2 as YFSETQ. Trimming pared 4 bases from V and 4 bases from J, leaving 9 bases between. This CDR3 is CASSPGGYNSPLHF. In nucleotides, the CDR3 is TGCGCCAGCAGCCCGGGGGGTTATAATTCACCCCTCCACTTT. The full variable domain, with the rest looked up from reference TRBV5-1 and TRBJ1-6, is KAGVTQTPRYLIKTRGQQVTLSCSPISGHRSVSWYQQTPGQGLQFLFEYFSETQRNKGNFPGRFSGRQFSNSRSEMNVSTLELGDSALYLCASSPGGYNSPLHFGNGTRLTVT.

The V and J genes are TRBV9 and TRBJ1-6; D call uncertain. The CDR3 length is 13 residues. Germline CDR1 is SGDLS and CDR2 is YYNGEE. Trimming cost V 0 bases and J 14 bases, with 12 bases left between them. This CDR3 is CASSVVGEEALHF. CDR3 nucleotides: TGTGCCAGCAGCGTAGTCGGAGAAGAGGCCCTCCACTTT.

The chain links TRBV11-2 to TRBJ2-2; D unresolved. Germline lookup yields CDR1 SGHAT and CDR2 FQNNGV. The CDR3 runs to 10 residues. Between the trimmed V and J ends, which lost 5 bases and 10 bases, there was a span of 5 bases. The CDR3 is CASSRVELFF. The CDR3 DNA sequence: TGTGCCAGCAGCCGCGTGGAGCTGTTTTTT.

This chain uses TRBV10-1 with TRBJ2-1; 8 bases match TRBD1. CDR1 is WNHNN and CDR2 is SYGVQD in the germline V gene (reference sequence). J gave up 6 bases and V 5 bases, and 12 bases lay outside the gene matches. The CDR3 has 16 amino acids. CDR3 protein: CASSPGTGKGFNEQFF. The CDR3 DNA sequence: TGCGCCAGCAGTCCTGGGACAGGAAAGGGCTTCAATGAGCAGTTCTTC.

V gene TRBV6-5 combines with J gene TRBJ1-3; 7 nucleotides agree with TRBD1. This CDR3 contains 15 residues. Germline V gene sequence: CDR1 MNHEY, CDR2 SVGAGI. Trimming at V came to 5 bases and at J to 1 base, leaving 5 bases not matched to a gene. The CDR3 spells CASSPATGSGNTIYF. CDR3 bases: TGTGCCAGCAGTCCCGCGACAGGGTCTGGAAACACCATATATTTT.

CDR3 in DNA: TGTGCCATCAGTGAGTCCCCCACAGCAGATACGCAGTATTTT. Its translation: CAISESPTADTQYF. The chain combines TRBV10-3 with TRBJ2-3, with D hard to call. The CDR3 spans 14 residues. The ends were cut back, 0 bases at V and 4 bases at J, with 8 bases in the middle. Germline V gene lookup returns CDR1 ENHRY and CDR2 SYGVKD.

The chain combines TRBV10-2 with TRBJ2-1; TRBD1 agrees at 9 bases. This CDR3 has 15 residues. Germline V lookup: CDR1 WSHSY, CDR2 SAAADI. The V segment lost 4 bases and the J segment 12 bases; nucleotides outside the gene matches: 13. CDR3 sequence: CASSAQGARKMRQFF. The CDR3 coding sequence is TGCGCCAGCAGTGCACAGGGGGCGCGAAAAATGAGGCAGTTCTTC.